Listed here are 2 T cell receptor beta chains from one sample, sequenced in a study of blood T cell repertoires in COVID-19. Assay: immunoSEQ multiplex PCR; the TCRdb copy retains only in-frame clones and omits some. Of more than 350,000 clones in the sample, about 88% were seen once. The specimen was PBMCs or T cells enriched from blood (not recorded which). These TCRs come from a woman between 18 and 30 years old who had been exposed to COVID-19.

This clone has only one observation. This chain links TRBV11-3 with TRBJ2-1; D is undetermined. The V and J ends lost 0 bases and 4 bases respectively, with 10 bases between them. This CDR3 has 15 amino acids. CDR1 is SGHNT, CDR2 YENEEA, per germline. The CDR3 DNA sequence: TGTGCCAGCAGCTTAGATGGAGCTGATTACAATGAGCAGTTCTTC. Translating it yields CASSLDGADYNEQFF.

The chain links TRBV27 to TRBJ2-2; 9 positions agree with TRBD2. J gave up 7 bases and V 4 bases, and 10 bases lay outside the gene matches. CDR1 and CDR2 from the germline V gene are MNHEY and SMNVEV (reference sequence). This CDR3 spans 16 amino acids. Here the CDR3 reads CASSYSSGVAVGELFF. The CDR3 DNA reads TGTGCCAGCAGTTACTCTAGCGGGGTGGCTGTCGGGGAGCTGTTTTTT.